This TCR beta chain came from a study of T cells after yellow fever vaccination. The authors made TCR cDNA by 5'RACE template switching, adding a universal primer site and UMIs. TCRdb independently ran MiXCR on the 5' RACE reads; one entry per CDR3 protein. Of 300,000 to 400,000 distinct CDR3 sequences listed, about 10% were seen once; the top ten hold 2.5% to 4%. This clonotype was picked up a small number of times. Its specificity is not known. Notes on the study in general: Boosting was followed by the reappearance of most primary-vaccination clones (around 95% CD4, under 90% CD8). One caveat is that FACS-sorted repertoires could contain abundant clonotypes contaminating from the bulk population.

The specimen comprised CD4+ T cells sorted from PBMCs, sampled 45 days after the yellow fever booster vaccination. The sequence came from a man aged 18 to 29 who received the YFV17D yellow fever vaccine.

CDR3 residues: CASSPAGTGLNEAFF. The CDR3 bases are TGTGCCAGCAGCCCGGCCGGGACAGGATTAAATGAAGCTTTCTTT. V usage is TRBV11-2 and J usage is TRBJ1-1; 8 nucleotides match TRBD1. From germline, CDR1 is SGHAT and CDR2 FQNNGV. V gave up 5 bases and J gave up 7 bases; unmatched junction bases: 12. The length of the CDR3 is 15 residues. The variable domain in full, completed from reference TRBV11-2 and TRBJ1-1, reads EAGVAQSPRYKIIEKRQSVAFWCNPISGHATLYWYQQILGQGPKLLIQFQNNGVVDDSQLPKDRFSAERLKGVDSTLKIQPAKLEDSAVYLCASSPAGTGLNEAFFGQGTRLTVV.